This TCR beta chain was recorded in a study of blood T cell repertoires in COVID-19. The wider study: Sites in the United States, Italy and Spain provided acute and convalescent COVID-19 samples. Sources were T cells, B-cell-depleted T cells, or PBMCs; the material itself was cDNA or gDNA.

The CDR3 has 15 amino acids. Germline loops: CDR1 LNHDA, CDR2 SQIVND (reference sequence). V lost 0 bases and J lost 7; bases outside the gene matches: 9. Original processing notes: Nucleated cell number was recorded as an estimate derived from reference gene primer amplification. Produced via immunoSEQ multiplex PCR; TCRdb's table is partial and in-frame only. From that table come the V and J calls and clone size; the DNA was used to work out D and trimming. The table shows 120,000 or so clones, with almost 90% occurring only once. The source of this sequence is a woman in her sixties or seventies with COVID-19, enrolled during active disease. The chain has TRBV19 and TRBJ2-7; TRBD1 matches at 7 bases. The sample comprised peripheral blood. Here the CDR3 reads CASSIDRTGRGEQYF. In DNA, the CDR3 is TGTGCCAGTAGTATAGATAGGACAGGACGCGGAGAGCAGTACTTC.